A single sample is the source of the 25 T cell receptor beta chains below, sequenced in a study of cytomegalovirus exposure and HLA in healthy donors. 13 Jbeta primers and 60 Vbeta primers were used for the PCR. Produced via immunoSEQ multiplex PCR; TCRdb's table is partial and in-frame only. The repertoire consists of more than 95,000 clones, with about 83% occurring once and the leading ten covering 6% to 7.5%. The specimen sequenced was PBMCs. Receptors originate from a man younger than 35 in good health and CMV-seronegative.

V is TRBV28 and J is TRBJ2-7; 8 bases match TRBD1. After removal of 6 bases from V and 5 bases from J, the junction contained 6 bases not matched to a gene. Germline CDR1 and CDR2: MDHEN and SYDVKM. The CDR3 loop spans 13 amino acids. The CDR3 DNA is TGTGCCAGCAGCCCGACAGGGGAGGACGAGCAGTACTTC. Amino acid sequence: CASSPTGEDEQYF.

Here the CDR3 DNA reads TGCGCCAGCAGCCAGGACTGGGATTGGGCAGATACGCAGTATTTT. Its translation: CASSQDWDWADTQYF. V and J are TRBV4-3 and TRBJ2-3; tentative D call: TRBD2 (5 bases). The CDR3 totals 15 residues. Trimming took 3 bases from V and 4 from J, leaving 14 bases between them. The germline gives CDR1 LGHNA, CDR2 YSLEER.

The J gene is TRBJ2-1, the V gene TRBV28, with D possibly matching TRBD2 (6 bases). The germline V and J ends were trimmed by 5 bases and 13 bases, with 12 bases remaining between them. From germline, CDR1 is MDHEN and CDR2 SYDVKM. This CDR3 region has 11 residues. The CDR3 sequence is CASSPGGAQFF. Written as DNA, the CDR3 is TGTGCCAGCAGTCCCGGCGGGGCTCAGTTCTTC. The entire variable domain, with the rest obtained from reference TRBV28 and TRBJ2-1, is as follows: DVKVTQSSRYLVKRTGEKVFLECVQDMDHENMFWYRQDPGLGLRLIYFSYDVKMKEKGDIPEGYSVSREKKERFSLILESASTNQTSMYLCASSPGGAQFFGPGTRLTVL.

The rearrangement joins TRBV2 to TRBJ1-5, with 8 bases identical to TRBD1. Germline values: CDR1 SNHLY, CDR2 FYNNEI. This CDR3 region has 14 residues. V trimming: 8 bases; J trimming: 7 bases; junction bases outside the gene matches: 10. CDR3 loop: CASSGDRGNQPQHF. CDR3 DNA sequence: TGTGCCAGCTCCGGCGACAGGGGTAACCAGCCCCAGCATTTT.

The chain is built from TRBV6-5 and TRBJ2-1; TRBD1 matches at 7 bases. CDR3 length: 16 amino acids. Losses at the gene ends were 2 bases for V and 3 bases for J; bases not matched to a gene: 7. Germline V gene sequence: CDR1 MNHEY, CDR2 SVGAGI. The CDR3 bases are TGTGCCAGCAGTTACGCCAAACAGGGGATCTACAATGAGCAGTTCTTC. Amino acid sequence: CASSYAKQGIYNEQFF.

This chain links TRBV19 with TRBJ1-5; D may be TRBD1 (5 bases). The CDR3 is 16 residues long. V was trimmed by 7 bases and J by 1 base, leaving 17 bases between them. The V gene's germline CDR1 is LNHDA and CDR2 SQIVND (reference sequence). CDR3 residues: CASILTSWGSNQPQHF. In nucleotides, the CDR3 is TGTGCCAGTATCCTCACGTCCTGGGGCAGCAATCAGCCCCAGCATTTT.

This clone was seen once. The chain carries TRBV5-4 and TRBJ2-1; a possible D gene is TRBD1 (5 bases). Germline V CDR1 and CDR2: SGHNT, YYREEE (reference sequence). CDR3 length: 17 residues. The V end lost 5 bases, the J end lost 0 bases, and 18 bases lay between the germline ends. CDR3 DNA sequence: TGTGCCAGCAGTTCAAAACAGGTGCTGAGCTCCTACAATGAGCAGTTCTTC. Its protein is CASSSKQVLSSYNEQFF.

This chain connects TRBV7-7 to TRBJ2-1; the match to TRBD2 covers 10 bases. CDR1 is SSHAT and CDR2 is FNYEAQ in the germline V gene (reference sequence). J gave up 4 bases and V 2 bases, and 5 bases lay outside the gene matches. The CDR3 runs 16 residues. DNA of the CDR3: TGTGCCAGCAGCTTATCTCCTAGCGGGAGTTACAATGAGCAGTTCTTC. Amino acids: CASSLSPSGSYNEQFF. The entire variable domain, with the rest obtained from reference TRBV7-7 and TRBJ2-1, is as follows: GAGVSQSPRYKVTKRGQDVTLRCDPISSHATLYWYQQALGQGPEFLTYFNYEAQPDKSGLPSDRFSAERPEGSISTLTIQRTEQRDSAMYRCASSLSPSGSYNEQFFGPGTRLTVL.

The V and J genes are TRBV5-6 and TRBJ2-3; 10 bases line up with TRBD2. J was trimmed by 7 bases and V by 4 bases; bases with no gene match: 12. This CDR3 has 16 amino acids. The germline gives CDR1 SGHDT, CDR2 YYEEEE. CDR3 in amino acids: CASSPPASGSRNTQYF. The CDR3 DNA follows: TGTGCCAGCAGCCCTCCGGCTAGCGGGAGTCGGAATACGCAGTATTTT.

The chain couples TRBV6-5 to TRBJ1-1; D is unclear. The CDR3 runs to 14 residues. The V gene lost 6 bases and the J gene lost 2 bases, with 13 bases spanning the gap. The germline CDR1 and CDR2 sequences are MNHEY and SVGAGI. CDR3 residues: CASSRGGFNTEAFF. The CDR3 coding sequence is TGTGCCAGCAGCCGGGGAGGCTTTAACACTGAAGCTTTCTTT.

The chain links TRBV28 to TRBJ1-5; D might be TRBD1 (6 bases). The V and J ends lost 6 bases and 0 bases respectively, with 21 bases between them. Germline CDR1 reads MDHEN; CDR2 reads SYDVKM. This CDR3 is built from 18 residues. The CDR3 loop reads CASSTGDNPEYSNQPQHF. In DNA form, the CDR3 reads TGTGCCAGCAGCACCGGGGACAACCCCGAATATAGCAATCAGCCCCAGCATTTT.

The chain recombines TRBV6-6 with TRBJ2-6, with D perhaps TRBD2 (6 bases). Trimming took 6 bases from V and 1 from J, leaving 10 bases between them. The CDR3 has 15 residues. The V gene's germline CDR1 is MNHNY and CDR2 SVGAGI (reference sequence). CDR3 region: CASSLGGSGANVLTF. CDR3 nucleotides: TGTGCCAGCAGCCTCGGGGGATCTGGGGCCAACGTCCTGACTTTC.

The V call is TRBV28, the J call TRBJ1-1; TRBD1 aligns across 9 bases. This CDR3 has 13 residues. Germline V gene lookup returns CDR1 MDHEN and CDR2 SYDVKM. V lost 5 bases to trimming and J lost 7 bases; unmatched junction nucleotides: 5. In DNA form, the CDR3 reads TGTGCCAGCAGTGAACAGGGGGCCGATGAAGCTTTCTTT. Translating gives CASSEQGADEAFF.

This clone was recorded only once. The CDR3 coding sequence is TGCAGCGTTGAAACAGGGGCCGGGGCCAACGTCCTGACTTTC. It yields the protein CSVETGAGANVLTF. The rearrangement joins TRBV29-1 to TRBJ2-6; 7 bases line up with TRBD1. CDR1 and CDR2 (germline): SQVTM, ANQGSEA. The CDR3 runs 14 residues. J gave up 4 bases and V 2 bases, and 2 bases lay outside the gene matches.

This chain uses TRBV30 with TRBJ2-7; D uncertain. This CDR3 region has 13 residues. CDR1 and CDR2 (germline): GTSNPN, SVGIG (reference sequence). V was trimmed by 1 base and J by 6 bases, leaving 13 bases between them. The CDR3 DNA follows: TGTGCCTGGAGTGCTGGCCACAATGTCGAGCAGTACTTC. This codes for CAWSAGHNVEQYF.

This rearrangement joins TRBV7-9 to TRBJ1-2; the match to TRBD1 covers 7 bases. The germline CDR1 and CDR2 sequences are SEHNR and FQNEAQ (reference sequence). V dropped 4 bases and J dropped 6; count of bases not matched to a gene: 11. This CDR3 is built from 15 residues. The CDR3 DNA reads TGTGCCAGCAGCTCCCGTGACAGGGATTGGAATGGCTACACCTTC. Translated: CASSSRDRDWNGYTF.

The chain carries TRBV9 and TRBJ2-7; no definite D call. The CDR3 runs 14 residues. Germline V gives CDR1 SGDLS, CDR2 YYNGEE. V lost 0 bases, J lost 2 bases, and 9 bases lay in between. CDR3: CASSVAHGPYEQYF. CDR3 bases: TGTGCCAGCAGCGTAGCCCATGGGCCCTACGAGCAGTACTTC.

This rearrangement joins TRBV7-3 to TRBJ2-1, with 9 positions matching TRBD1. The CDR3 runs to 15 residues. In germline, CDR1 is SGHTA, CDR2 FQGTGA. J was trimmed by 5 bases and V by 0 bases; bases with no gene match: 2. CDR3 in DNA: TGTGCCAGCAGCTTAACGGGACAGGGTAACAATGAGCAGTTCTTC. Encoded protein: CASSLTGQGNNEQFF.

The rearrangement links TRBV7-2 to TRBJ1-2; TRBD1 aligns across 10 bases. Per the germline V gene, CDR1 is SGHTA and CDR2 is FQGNSA. The V gene end was trimmed by 3 bases and the J gene end by 5 bases; junction bases not matched to a gene: 3. This CDR3 spans 14 amino acids. In nucleotides, the CDR3 is TGTGCCAGCAGCTTCGGGACAGGGGAGTATGGCTACACCTTC. Amino acids: CASSFGTGEYGYTF. Full variable domain (outside the CDR3, taken from reference TRBV7-2 and TRBJ1-2): GAGVSQSPSNKVTEKGKDVELRCDPISGHTALYWYRQSLGQGLEFLIYFQGNSAPDKSGLPSDRFSAERTGGSVSTLTIQRTQQEDSAVYLCASSFGTGEYGYTFGSGTRLTVV.

The chain is built from TRBV27 and TRBJ2-1, with 9 bases aligning to TRBD2. Per germline, CDR1 MNHEY and CDR2 SMNVEV (reference sequence). V trimming: 4 bases; J trimming: 1 base; junction bases outside the gene matches: 5. CDR3 length: 16 amino acids. CDR3 in amino acids: CASSSRTSASYNEQFF. CDR3 coding DNA: TGTGCCAGCAGTTCCAGGACTAGCGCATCCTACAATGAGCAGTTCTTC.

The chain carries TRBV15 and TRBJ2-1, with a weak D call TRBD2 (6 bases). The V and J ends lost 3 bases and 4 bases respectively, with 10 bases between them. Germline CDR1 reads LNHNV; CDR2 reads YYDKDF (reference sequence). The CDR3 is 14 amino acids. The CDR3 sequence: CATSSMGLYNEQFF. The CDR3 coding sequence is TGTGCCACCAGCAGTATGGGACTTTACAATGAGCAGTTCTTC.

This clone was observed a single time. Distinct nucleotide sequences in the sample also encode this CDR3. The chain couples TRBV9 to TRBJ1-2; no firm D call. CDR3 size: 12 residues. With 0 bases removed from V and 6 bases from J, the gap between germline ends came to 6 bases. CDR1 and CDR2 (germline): SGDLS, YYNGEE. CDR3 sequence (DNA): TGTGCCAGCAGCGTAGGCGGGGATGGCTACACCTTC. Translation: CASSVGGDGYTF.

The J gene is TRBJ1-2, the V gene TRBV9, with a tentative D call TRBD1 (6 bases). In germline, CDR1 is SGDLS, CDR2 YYNGEE. The CDR3 extends over 15 amino acids. V lost 0 bases and J lost 0, with 9 bases in between. The CDR3 DNA reads TGTGCCAGCAGCGTAGACAGGGCTGCTAACTATGGCTACACCTTC. It translates to CASSVDRAANYGYTF.

CDR3 residues: CASSLVIGVQFF. DNA of the CDR3: TGTGCCAGCAGCTTAGTTATCGGGGTACAGTTCTTC. The chain joins TRBV11-2 to TRBJ2-1, with D possibly being TRBD2 (5 bases). Per the germline V gene, CDR1 is SGHAT and CDR2 is FQNNGV. CDR3 length: 12 amino acids. Trimming pared 1 base from V and 13 bases from J, leaving 11 bases between.

V and J are TRBV18 and TRBJ2-7, with D possibly TRBD2 on 5 matching bases. This CDR3 spans 14 amino acids. V lost 2 bases and J lost 4, with 12 bases in between. Per germline, CDR1 KGHSH and CDR2 LQKENI. The CDR3 sequence: CASSPAGQRYEQYF. The CDR3, as DNA: TGTGCCAGCTCACCAGCGGGTCAGAGGTACGAGCAGTACTTC. Variable domain in full (rest from reference TRBV18 and TRBJ2-7): NAGVMQNPRHLVRRRGQEARLRCSPMKGHSHVYWYRQLPEEGLKFMVYLQKENIIDESGMPKERFSAEFPKEGPSILRIQQVVRGDSAAYFCASSPAGQRYEQYFGPGTRLTVT.